This T cell receptor beta chain comes out of a study of blood T cells in healthy people across ages. Overall study results and limits: Possibly confounding the expanded clonotype changes was the fact that donor CMV status was unknown. TCR beta diversity tracked closely with naive T cell percentage. What prevented conclusive comparison of naive and antigen-experienced cells was that PBMCs were unsorted.

The germline V gene has CDR1 DFQATT and CDR2 SNEGSKA (reference sequence). Trimming took off 2 bases at V and 0 bases at J, with 30 bases between the two ends. The CDR3 runs 21 residues. Through a sample-barcoded 5' primer and a J-beta primer mix, a second PCR was run for 7 to 11 cycles. TCRdb reanalysed the 5' RACE reads using MiXCR and keeps one entry per CDR3 protein. The table shows more than 1,400,000 distinct CDR3 sequences, with approximately 42% occurring only once. Peripheral blood from each donor was collected in a volume of 8.5 to 10 milliliters. A note on this clonotype: What it binds is not known.

This TCR came from a woman between 18 and 30 years old in good health. The material sequenced was blood. The gene calls are TRBV20-1 and TRBJ2-3, with D perhaps TRBD1 (5 bases). The CDR3 spells CSARYQSKRTSGATSTDTQYF. In DNA form, the CDR3 reads TGCAGTGCTAGATATCAATCTAAAAGGACATCGGGCGCCACTAGCACAGATACGCAGTATTTT.